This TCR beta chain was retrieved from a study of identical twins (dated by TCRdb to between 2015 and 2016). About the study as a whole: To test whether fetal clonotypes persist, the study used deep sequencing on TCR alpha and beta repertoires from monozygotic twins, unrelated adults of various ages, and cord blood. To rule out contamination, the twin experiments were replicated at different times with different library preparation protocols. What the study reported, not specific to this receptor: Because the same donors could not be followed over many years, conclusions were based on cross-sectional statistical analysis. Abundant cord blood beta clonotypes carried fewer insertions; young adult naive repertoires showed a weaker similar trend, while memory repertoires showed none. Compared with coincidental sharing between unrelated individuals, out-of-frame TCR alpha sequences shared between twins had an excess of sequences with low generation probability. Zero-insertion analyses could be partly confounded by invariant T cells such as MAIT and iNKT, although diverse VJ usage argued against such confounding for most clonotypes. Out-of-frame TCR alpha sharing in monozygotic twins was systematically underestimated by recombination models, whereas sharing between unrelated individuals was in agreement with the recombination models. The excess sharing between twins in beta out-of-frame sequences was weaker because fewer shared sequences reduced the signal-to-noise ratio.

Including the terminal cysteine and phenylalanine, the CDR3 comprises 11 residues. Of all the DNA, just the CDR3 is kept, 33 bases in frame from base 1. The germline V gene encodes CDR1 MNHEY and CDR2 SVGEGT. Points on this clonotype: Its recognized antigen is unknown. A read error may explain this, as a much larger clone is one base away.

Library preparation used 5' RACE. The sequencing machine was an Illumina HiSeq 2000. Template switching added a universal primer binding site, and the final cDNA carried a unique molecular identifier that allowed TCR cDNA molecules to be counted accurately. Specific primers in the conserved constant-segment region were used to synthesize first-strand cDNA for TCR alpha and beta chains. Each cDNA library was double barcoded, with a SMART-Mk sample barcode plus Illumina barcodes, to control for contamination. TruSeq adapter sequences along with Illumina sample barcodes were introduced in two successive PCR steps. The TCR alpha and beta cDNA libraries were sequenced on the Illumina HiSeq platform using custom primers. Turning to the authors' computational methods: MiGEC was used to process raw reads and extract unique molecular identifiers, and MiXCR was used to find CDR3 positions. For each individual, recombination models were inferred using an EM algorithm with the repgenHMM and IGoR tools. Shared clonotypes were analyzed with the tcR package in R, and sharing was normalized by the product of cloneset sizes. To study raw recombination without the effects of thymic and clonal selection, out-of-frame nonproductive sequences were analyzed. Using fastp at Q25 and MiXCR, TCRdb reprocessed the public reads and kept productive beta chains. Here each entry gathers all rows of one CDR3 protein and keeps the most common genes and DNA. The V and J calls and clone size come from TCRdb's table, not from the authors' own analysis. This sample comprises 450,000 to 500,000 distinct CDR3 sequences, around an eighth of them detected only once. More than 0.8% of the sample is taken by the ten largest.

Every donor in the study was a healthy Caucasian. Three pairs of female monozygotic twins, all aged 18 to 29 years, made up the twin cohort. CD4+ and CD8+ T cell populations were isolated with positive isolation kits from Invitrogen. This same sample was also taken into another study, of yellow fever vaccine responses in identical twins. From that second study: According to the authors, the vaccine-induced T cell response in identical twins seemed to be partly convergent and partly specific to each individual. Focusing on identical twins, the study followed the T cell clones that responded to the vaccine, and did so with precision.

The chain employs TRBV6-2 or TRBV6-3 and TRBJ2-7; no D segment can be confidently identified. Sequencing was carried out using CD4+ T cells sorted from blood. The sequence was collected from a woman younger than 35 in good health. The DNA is TGTGCCAGCAGTTACGAAGACGAGCTGTACTTC. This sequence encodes CASSYEDELYF.